Listed below are T cell receptor beta chains from one sample, sequenced in a study of CD4 T cells in relation to SARS-CoV-2 and coronaviruses. These receptors are not linked to any known antigen. Assay used: immunoSEQ multiplex PCR; TCRdb lists only in-frame clones, some missing. This table has about 43,000 clones, over 70% appearing once. The sequencing input was naive CD4+ T cells from PBMCs, cultured in vitro. All receptors come from an adult with COVID-19. The CDR3 runs from the conserved cysteine through the conserved F or W. Part of the rows lack a size; the others show once, few, many or a class for expanded clones.

size	V	J	CDR3
few	TRBV2	TRBJ2-3	CASSAGRRVHTYSTDTQYF
.	TRBV4-1	TRBJ2-3	CASSVRVTYTDTQYF
.	TRBV10-3	TRBJ1-5	CAISDPDRGHQPQHF
.	TRBV6-6	TRBJ2-2	CASSNPVAGEFGELFF
.	TRBV19	TRBJ2-1	CASSIGTSGSKEQFF
.	TRBV15	TRBJ2-7	CATSRGLSGHEQYF
.	TRBV30	TRBJ2-1	CAWSLGGSLGRNEQFF
.	TRBV10-2	TRBJ2-3	CASSEPNRGSDTQYF
.	TRBV16	TRBJ1-1	CASSQSGRMNTEAFF
.	TRBV10-1	TRBJ2-7	CASSPQTSGNYEQYF
.	TRBV28	TRBJ1-2	CASSEDGRWARGYTF
.	TRBV7-3	TRBJ2-2	CASSLFSPVNTGELFF
.	TRBV20-1	TRBJ1-2	CSASWGYGYTF
.	TRBV28	TRBJ2-1	CASSWGGRNYNEQFF
.	TRBV3-1/TRBV3-2	TRBJ2-5	CASSPRTSEKETQYF
.	TRBV2	TRBJ2-1	CASSKLRENEQFF
.	TRBV5-4	TRBJ2-3	CASWDLASTDTQYF
.	TRBV5-1	TRBJ1-1	CASSLVSDEAFF
.	TRBV30	TRBJ1-4	CAWRWRGTNEKLFF
few	TRBV19	TRBJ2-2	CASSKQGYTGELFF
once	TRBV2	TRBJ2-3	CASTTVVNTQYF
.	TRBV28	TRBJ2-3	CASTQSSGRNKDTQYF
.	TRBV5-6	TRBJ2-3	CASSLDGLAGVTDTQYF
.	TRBV3-1/TRBV3-2	TRBJ2-2	CASSHRQAWNTGELFF
.	TRBV5-3	TRBJ2-1	CARSSDRVDPPRNEQFF
.	TRBV6-5	TRBJ2-7	CASSLSRGYEQYF
.	TRBV15	TRBJ2-7	CATSREVLLYEQYF
.	TRBV30	TRBJ1-5	CAWSIGQGQPQHF
.	TRBV28	TRBJ1-1	CASSIRANTEAFF
.	TRBV27	TRBJ2-5	CASSSGRGRGETQYF
few	TRBV9	TRBJ2-7	CASSDSSGKTYEQYF
.	TRBV9	TRBJ1-5	CASSVGDFQPQHF
.	TRBV5-1	TRBJ2-7	CASSLASIALGSLFAQYF
.	TRBV6-2/TRBV6-3	TRBJ2-7	CASSSITGGRYEQYF
.	TRBV7-8	TRBJ2-3	CASSLGTGITDTQYF
.	TRBV11-2	TRBJ2-2	CASRRRQGGTGELFF
.	TRBV5-8	TRBJ2-7	CASSYGLALDEQYF
.	TRBV7-9	TRBJ2-2	CASSLNTNTGELFF
.	TRBV19	TRBJ2-1	CASSPTRVAGVSYNEQFF
.	TRBV7-8	TRBJ2-5	CASSSGLAGSETQYF
.	TRBV5-1	TRBJ2-3	CASRSALTDTQYF
.	TRBV6-5	TRBJ1-3	CASGEGQGVNTIYF
.	TRBV5-1	TRBJ2-2	CASSLDGGYTGELFF
.	TRBV5-6	TRBJ2-7	CASSDTGDEQYF
.	TRBV7-9	TRBJ1-6	CASSFPGTGSSPLHF
.	TRBV30	TRBJ2-2	CAWSIHGNTGELFF
few	TRBV4-2	TRBJ2-1	CASSQGLATPSFF
.	TRBV5-1	TRBJ2-3	CASSLEGLRTDTQYF
.	TRBV30	TRBJ2-1	CAGLAGGNEQFF
.	TRBV7-6	TRBJ2-3	CASSLSGTSGRVLTDTQYF
.	TRBV28	TRBJ2-1	CASSSGFSYNEQFF